Following are 24 T cell receptor beta chains from one sample sequenced in a study of blood T cell repertoires in COVID-19 (dated by TCRdb to 2019 to 2021). To prepare the library, the immunoSEQ multiplex PCR assay was applied. Not all clones reach the TCRdb copy of this immuneACCESS table, which keeps in-frame sequences only. Checked studies attribute under half of the gap to unresolved V genes and leave the rest unexplained. The sample records a few hundred thousand clones, over 75% of which are singletons. The top ten clones comprise approximately 9.2% of the sample. The sequenced sample was PBMCs or T cells enriched from blood (not recorded which). Receptors were obtained from a man in his forties who had recovered from COVID-19.

The rearrangement links TRBV6-6 to TRBJ1-2, with D possibly TRBD1 on 5 matching bases. CDR1 MNHNY and CDR2 SVGAGI come from the germline V gene (reference sequence). The CDR3 is 15 residues long. V dropped 6 bases and J dropped 0 bases, with 14 bases sitting between them. The CDR3 is CASRLDSNTNYGYTF. The CDR3, as DNA: TGTGCCAGCAGACTCGACAGTAATACTAACTATGGCTACACCTTC.

This chain connects TRBV5-4 to TRBJ1-1; unclear D gene. Germline CDR1 SGHNT, CDR2 YYREEE (reference sequence). There are 14 residues in the CDR3. V lost 0 bases, J lost 0 bases, and 6 bases lay in between. DNA for the CDR3: TGTGCCAGCAGCTTGGGTATAGTGAACACTGAAGCTTTCTTT. The encoded protein is CASSLGIVNTEAFF.

The chain carries TRBV27 and TRBJ1-6; D is unresolved. The ends were cut back, 3 bases at V and 0 bases at J, with 3 bases in the middle. Germline V gene lookup returns CDR1 MNHEY and CDR2 SMNVEV (reference sequence). The CDR3 has 14 amino acids. CDR3 nucleotides: TGTGCCAGCAGTTTGAGCTCCTATAATTCACCCCTCCACTTT. Protein: CASSLSSYNSPLHF.

This clone appeared a single time. The chain joins TRBV5-1 to TRBJ2-1; D unclear. The CDR3 is made up of 14 amino acids. Germline assignment: CDR1 SGHRS and CDR2 YFSETQ. Trimming pared 3 bases from V and 14 bases from J, leaving 21 bases between. DNA of the CDR3: TGCGCCAGCAGCTCTGCCGGCCAGCGAGTCGGTGAGTTCTTC. This gives the protein CASSSAGQRVGEFF. Together with reference TRBV5-1 and TRBJ2-1, the CDR3 gives the full variable domain: KAGVTQTPRYLIKTRGQQVTLSCSPISGHRSVSWYQQTPGQGLQFLFEYFSETQRNKGNFPGRFSGRQFSNSRSEMNVSTLELGDSALYLCASSSAGQRVGEFFGPGTRLTVL.

The chain employs TRBV7-9 and TRBJ2-1; D is perhaps TRBD2 (6 bases). This CDR3 contains 16 residues. The germline CDR1 and CDR2 sequences are SEHNR and FQNEAQ (reference sequence). Trimming stripped 0 bases from V and 4 bases from J, with 13 bases between. CDR3 sequence: CASSLASGGLYNEQFF. CDR3 nucleotides: TGTGCCAGCAGCTTAGCTAGCGGAGGGCTTTACAATGAGCAGTTCTTC.

The chain recombines TRBV9 with TRBJ1-1, with D perhaps matching TRBD1 (6 bases). The CDR3 spans 12 residues. Looked up from germline, CDR1 is SGDLS and CDR2 is YYNGEE. V lost 3 bases to trimming and J lost 7 bases, with 10 bases between them. CDR3 in amino acids: CASSARGGEAFF. The CDR3 bases are TGTGCCAGCAGCGCCCGAGGGGGTGAAGCTTTCTTT.

This clone was detected once. The chain is built from TRBV12-5 and TRBJ2-7; D possibly corresponds to TRBD2 (5 bases). Trimming left V 5 bases short and J 0 bases short, with 8 bases between. This CDR3 has 13 amino acids. Germline V gene data show CDR1 as LGHNT and CDR2 as FRNRAP. CDR3 in amino acids: CASGLDSSYEQYF. In nucleotides, the CDR3 is TGTGCTAGTGGTCTGGACTCCTCCTACGAGCAGTACTTC. Combining the CDR3 with reference TRBV12-5 and TRBJ2-7 gives the whole variable domain DARVTQTPRHKVTEMGQEVTMRCQPILGHNTVFWYRQTMMQGLELLAYFRNRAPLDDSGMPKDRFSAEMPDATLATLKIQPSEPRDSAVYFCASGLDSSYEQYFGPGTRLTVT.

CDR3 DNA sequence: TGTGCCAGCGTCGAGGTCTACGAGCAGTACTTC. It translates to CASVEVYEQYF. The V gene is TRBV6-5, the J gene TRBJ2-7; D gene unclear. The CDR3 consists of 11 residues. Germline V lookup: CDR1 MNHEY, CDR2 SVGAGI. V gave up 8 bases and J gave up 3 bases, with 8 bases separating them.

V gene TRBV10-3 combines with J gene TRBJ1-6; D might be TRBD1 (5 bases). The CDR3 loop spans 14 amino acids. V lost 4 bases, J lost 5 bases, and 9 bases lay in between. Per germline, CDR1 ENHRY and CDR2 SYGVKD. The CDR3 sequence is CAISGTSDNSPLHF. The CDR3 region has the DNA TGTGCCATCAGTGGGACATCAGATAATTCACCCCTCCACTTT.

The chain links TRBV9 to TRBJ1-2, with 10 positions matching TRBD1. CDR3 length equals 14 residues. CDR1 and CDR2 (germline): SGDLS, YYNGEE. V dropped 5 bases and J dropped 7; count of bases not matched to a gene: 8. The CDR3 protein is CASRDDRGPGGYTF. In DNA, the CDR3 is TGTGCCAGCAGGGACGACAGGGGGCCGGGTGGCTACACCTTC.

J is TRBJ2-1 and V is TRBV5-5; D might be TRBD2 (5 bases). There are 17 residues in the CDR3. Germline V gives CDR1 SGHKS, CDR2 YYEKEE (reference sequence). Trimming took off 4 bases at V and 6 bases at J, with 23 bases between the two ends. For the CDR3, the DNA is TGTGCCAGCAGCCTGGGCCGGGTGCTTAGCGAAGGCAATGAGCAGTTCTTC. Translating it yields CASSLGRVLSEGNEQFF.

The V call is TRBV5-6, the J call TRBJ2-1; 10 nucleotides agree with TRBD2. This CDR3 is built from 15 residues. Germline trimming cut 4 bases from V and 1 base from J; bases unmatched to any gene: 2. CDR1 SGHDT and CDR2 YYEEEE come from the germline V gene. In nucleotides, the CDR3 is TGTGCCAGCAGCCGAGCGGGAGGGTCCTACAATGAGCAGTTCTTC. This codes for CASSRAGGSYNEQFF. The full variable domain, in which reference TRBV5-6 and TRBJ2-1 provide the parts outside the CDR3, is DAGVTQSPTHLIKTRGQQVTLRCSPKSGHDTVSWYQQALGQGPQFIFQYYEEEERQRGNFPDRFSGHQFPNYSSELNVNALLLGDSALYLCASSRAGGSYNEQFFGPGTRLTVL.

The rearrangement joins TRBV18 to TRBJ2-7; D gene ambiguous. Germline values: CDR1 KGHSH, CDR2 LQKENI. The CDR3 length is 14 residues. V was clipped by 3 bases and J by 0 bases, with 9 bases between them. CDR3 nucleotides: TGTGCCAGCTCACCGTCGGGTCTCTCCTACGAGCAGTACTTC. This codes for CASSPSGLSYEQYF.

This clone was counted only a few times. The chain has TRBV5-1 and TRBJ2-7, with 10 bases identical to TRBD1. The CDR3 is made up of 14 amino acids. The germline V gene encodes CDR1 SGHRS and CDR2 YFSETQ. J lost 3 bases, V lost 0 bases, and 0 bases had no gene match. The CDR3 coding sequence is TGCGCCAGCAGCTTGGGGGACAGGGGCTACGAGCAGTACTTC. This translates into CASSLGDRGYEQYF.

J is TRBJ1-1 and V is TRBV11-1; a possible D gene is TRBD1 (5 bases). Looked up from germline, CDR1 is SGHAT and CDR2 is FQDESV (reference sequence). V gave up 5 bases and J gave up 5 bases, with 21 bases separating them. This CDR3 comprises 16 residues. The CDR3 region is CASSQATRPRGTEAFF. The CDR3 coding sequence is TGTGCCAGCAGCCAAGCGACGCGGCCTAGGGGAACTGAAGCTTTCTTT.

The gene calls are TRBV4-1 and TRBJ1-5; 7 bases agree with TRBD1. The trim removed 0 bases at V and 4 bases at J, leaving 3 bases unmatched. Germline V lookup: CDR1 MGHRA, CDR2 YSYEKL. This CDR3 has 15 amino acids. The CDR3 loop reads CASSQDDRVNQPQHF. CDR3 in DNA: TGCGCCAGCAGCCAAGATGACAGGGTTAATCAGCCCCAGCATTTT.

This clone came up once. The CDR3 nucleotides read TGTGCCAGCCGCACTCGGGTCACTGAAGCTTTCTTT. It codes for CASRTRVTEAFF. The gene calls are TRBV6-5 and TRBJ1-1; D is ambiguous. CDR1 and CDR2 from the germline V gene are MNHEY and SVGAGI. Trimming pared 8 bases from V and 4 bases from J, leaving 11 bases between. The CDR3 covers 12 residues.

This chain connects TRBV6-4 to TRBJ2-2; 8 nucleotides match TRBD1. The junction had 5 bases not matched to a gene; V was cut back by 5 bases and J by 9 bases. The CDR3 covers 13 residues. Germline lookup yields CDR1 MRHNA and CDR2 SNTAGT. CDR3 sequence: CASSRDRGRELFF. In nucleotides, the CDR3 is TGTGCCAGCAGTCGTGACAGGGGCAGGGAGCTGTTTTTT.

The chain links TRBV19 to TRBJ1-1; D not certain. Germline CDR1 LNHDA, CDR2 SQIVND (reference sequence). This CDR3 spans 15 amino acids. The ends were cut back, 8 bases at V and 1 base at J, with 17 bases in the middle. The CDR3 DNA is TGTGCCAGTTCATTCGGAGGGATTGAGAACACTGAAGCTTTCTTT. It yields the protein CASSFGGIENTEAFF.

The rearrangement uses TRBV7-2 and TRBJ1-2; D gene uncertain. V was cut by 2 bases and J by 8 bases, with 15 bases left in between. The CDR3 consists of 14 residues. The germline gives CDR1 SGHTA, CDR2 FQGNSA. As DNA, the CDR3 is TGTGCCAGCAGCTTATGGATGAGGAAAAGCGGCTACACCTTC. It translates to CASSLWMRKSGYTF.

CDR3 sequence: CASSLDAGQQPQHF. The CDR3 DNA reads as TGTGCCAGCAGCTTAGACGCAGGGCAACAGCCCCAGCATTTT. J is TRBJ1-5 and V is TRBV7-9, with D perhaps matching TRBD1 (5 bases). The V gene's germline CDR1 is SEHNR and CDR2 FQNEAQ (reference sequence). Trimming removed 1 base at V and 7 bases at J, with 11 bases between. This CDR3 has 14 residues.

The CDR3 DNA sequence: TGCGCCAGCAGTGCAGGATACTCTGGAAACACCATATATTTT. Translating gives CASSAGYSGNTIYF. V gene TRBV10-1 combines with J gene TRBJ1-3; D gene uncertain. Germline V gene sequence: CDR1 WNHNN, CDR2 SYGVQD (reference sequence). The ends were cut back, 4 bases at V and 0 bases at J, with 7 bases in the middle. The CDR3 consists of 14 residues.

The V and J genes are TRBV29-1 and TRBJ1-2, with 9 bases that match TRBD1. Germline CDR1 reads SQVTM; CDR2 reads ANQGSEA. This CDR3 is 16 amino acids long. Trimming cost V 3 bases and J 0 bases; bases outside gene matches: 8. CDR3 loop: CSVEGGQGTTNYGYTF. The CDR3 region has the DNA TGCAGCGTTGAGGGGGGACAGGGCACTACTAACTATGGCTACACCTTC.

The rearrangement links TRBV27 to TRBJ1-2; the D is unclear. The V end was cut by 6 bases, the J end by 0 bases, with 23 bases between. This CDR3 spans 18 amino acids. Germline values: CDR1 MNHEY, CDR2 SMNVEV (reference sequence). In nucleotides, the CDR3 is TGTGCCAGCAGAGAAAATAACCTAAGACATCGAGCTAACTATGGCTACACCTTC. Residues: CASRENNLRHRANYGYTF.